The sequence of this T cell receptor beta chain was determined in a study of beta chain features in type 1 diabetes. Trimming pared 2 bases from V and 7 bases from J, leaving 9 bases between. Germline loops: CDR1 LGHNT, CDR2 FRNRAP. The CDR3 covers 12 residues. Expressed TCRB transcripts were sequenced after all isolated RNA was converted to cDNA. Assay used: immunoSEQ multiplex PCR; TCRdb lists only in-frame clones, some missing. Found here are around 350,000 clones, around 13% of them singletons; the top ten hold more than 0.015%. This clone has only a few counts. Sequenced material: naive CD4+ T cells from blood. The chain joins TRBV12-5 to TRBJ2-7; the D gene is possibly TRBD1 (6 bases). The clonotype comes from a young man in good health. This CDR3 is CASGLTTGEQYF. As DNA, the CDR3 is TGTGCTAGTGGTTTGACCACAGGGGAGCAGTACTTC. The variable domain in full, with the rest retrieved from reference TRBV12-5 and TRBJ2-7, is DARVTQTPRHKVTEMGQEVTMRCQPILGHNTVFWYRQTMMQGLELLAYFRNRAPLDDSGMPKDRFSAEMPDATLATLKIQPSEPRDSAVYFCASGLTTGEQYFGPGTRLTVT.